Shown below are 24 T cell receptor beta chains from a single sample sequenced in a study of blood T cells in healthy people across ages. Combining a sample-barcoded 5' primer with a J-beta primer mix, a second PCR ran for roughly 7 to 11 cycles. TCRdb processed the 5' RACE reads anew with MiXCR; each CDR3 protein has one entry. The sample lists approximately 1,000,000 distinct CDR3 sequences; roughly 45% were seen once. Sequenced material: blood. The receptors stem from a woman aged 55-70 years in good health.

This clonotype was counted only a few times. V usage is TRBV9 and J usage is TRBJ2-1; 9 bases match TRBD2. Germline trimming cut 3 bases from V and 8 bases from J; bases unmatched to any gene: 9. The germline V gene has CDR1 SGDLS and CDR2 YYNGEE. The CDR3 contains 15 residues. The CDR3 region is CASSGDSGSGDEQFF. CDR3 sequence (DNA): TGTGCCAGCAGCGGAGATAGCGGGAGTGGGGATGAGCAGTTCTTC.

This chain uses TRBV27 with TRBJ2-1, with TRBD2 identical over 7 bases. The V gene's germline CDR1 is MNHEY and CDR2 SMNVEV (reference sequence). The V segment lost 3 bases and the J segment 8 bases; nucleotides outside the gene matches: 7. The CDR3 has 14 amino acids. The CDR3 is CASSLRLAYDEQFF. In nucleotides, the CDR3 is TGTGCCAGCAGTTTGAGACTAGCTTACGATGAGCAGTTCTTC.

The chain is built from TRBV14 and TRBJ2-2; D may be TRBD2 (6 bases). The length of the CDR3 is 13 residues. V lost 6 bases and J lost 3, with 8 bases in between. CDR1 SGHDN and CDR2 FVKESK come from the germline V gene. CDR3 nucleotide sequence: TGTGCCAGCAGTCTAGCGTACACCGGGGAGCTGTTTTTT. Translated, it gives CASSLAYTGELFF.

Only a few counts were recorded for this clonotype. This sequence joins TRBV18 and TRBJ2-5; D gene ambiguous. The CDR3 is 13 residues long. Germline-derived CDR1 and CDR2 are KGHSH and LQKENI. Trimming removed 6 bases from V and 5 bases from J, with 13 bases in between. In DNA, the CDR3 is TGTGCCAGCTCGCCGATAGGATACGAGACCCAGTACTTC. This sequence encodes CASSPIGYETQYF.

This sequence joins TRBV27 and TRBJ2-1; no clear D. The germline gives CDR1 MNHEY, CDR2 SMNVEV (reference sequence). Trimming shortened V by 3 bases and J by 3 bases, and 12 bases separated the two germline ends. The CDR3 extends over 15 amino acids. The DNA for the CDR3 is TGTGCCAGCAGTTTGAGCCCACTACTCTACAATGAGCAGTTCTTC. Translating gives CASSLSPLLYNEQFF.

The rearrangement joins TRBV7-8 to TRBJ2-2; 7 nucleotides match TRBD1. From germline, CDR1 is SGHVS and CDR2 FQNEAQ. The CDR3 sequence is 15 residues long. The junction had 8 bases not matched to a gene; V was cut back by 5 bases and J by 5 bases. CDR3 in amino acids: CASSPPTGVTGELFF. The CDR3 nucleotides are TGTGCCAGCAGCCCCCCCACAGGGGTTACCGGGGAGCTGTTTTTT. Combining the CDR3 with reference TRBV7-8 and TRBJ2-2 gives the whole variable domain GAGVSQSPRYKVAKRGQDVALRCDPISGHVSLFWYQQALGQGPEFLTYFQNEAQLDKSGLPSDRFFAERPEGSVSTLKIQRTQQEDSAVYLCASSPPTGVTGELFFGEGSRLTVL.

The V gene is TRBV30, the J gene TRBJ1-1, with D possibly being TRBD1 (6 bases). CDR3 length: 14 amino acids. Trimming left V 4 bases short and J 3 bases short, with 15 bases between. CDR1 and CDR2 from the germline V gene are GTSNPN and SVGIG (reference sequence). The CDR3 reads CAWKWLQGDTEAFF. The CDR3 coding sequence is TGTGCCTGGAAATGGCTACAGGGAGACACTGAAGCTTTCTTT.

V gene TRBV4-1 combines with J gene TRBJ2-3; no reliable D call. V lost 4 bases and J lost 0, with 17 bases in between. Per the germline V gene, CDR1 is MGHRA and CDR2 is YSYEKL. This CDR3 is 17 amino acids long. The DNA for the CDR3 is TGCGCCAGCAGCCCCGGATTTTGGTGGGAAAGCACAGATACGCAGTATTTT. Protein: CASSPGFWWESTDTQYF.

This clonotype occurred a few times. The chain recombines TRBV10-3 with TRBJ2-1; 9 bases match TRBD2. Germline CDR1 reads ENHRY; CDR2 reads SYGVKD. The V segment lost 4 bases and the J segment 5 bases; nucleotides outside the gene matches: 6. The CDR3 extends over 15 amino acids. The CDR3 bases are TGTGCCATCAGTGTGTTTGCGGGAGGGGACAATGAGCAGTTCTTC. It is translated as CAISVFAGGDNEQFF.

The chain employs TRBV3-1 and TRBJ2-5; 7 bases agree with TRBD2. The germline CDR1 and CDR2 sequences are LGHDT and YNNKEL (reference sequence). V trimming: 3 bases; J trimming: 1 base; junction bases outside the gene matches: 5. CDR3 length equals 15 residues. This CDR3 is CASSQVSSGQETQYF. The CDR3 DNA follows: TGTGCCAGCAGCCAGGTTTCTAGCGGCCAAGAGACCCAGTACTTC.

This clonotype occurred a few times. CDR3 in amino acids: CASSPRLEQFF. CDR3 DNA sequence: TGTGCCAGCAGTCCTCGTCTGGAGCAGTTCTTC. The genes are TRBV6-2 or TRBV6-3 and TRBJ2-1; D is unresolved. Germline V gene sequence: CDR1 MNHEY, CDR2 SVGEGT. V was shortened by 5 bases and J by 10 bases, with 9 bases between the two germline ends. This CDR3 comprises 11 residues.

The chain employs TRBV28 and TRBJ2-7; D possibly corresponds to TRBD1 (6 bases). Matching the DNA end better, TRBJ2-5 makes the J call doubtful. The CDR3 is 16 amino acids. Per the germline V gene, CDR1 is MDHEN and CDR2 is SYDVKM. In DNA form, the CDR3 reads TGTGCCAGCAGTTTTGGGGGCGCAATAAGGTTGGAGACCCAGTACTTC. Translating it yields CASSFGGAIRLETQYF.

About this clonotype: Since a much larger clone is just one base distant, this may be a read error. The chain uses TRBV7-9 and TRBJ2-2; no firm D call. The CDR3 runs to 15 residues. Trimming pared 1 base from V and 4 bases from J, leaving 10 bases between. Germline assignment: CDR1 SEHNR and CDR2 FQNEAQ (reference sequence). CDR3 DNA: TGTGCCAGCAGCTTAGGTCGTGAGCGCACCGGGGAGCTGTTTTTT. This codes for CASSLGRERTGELFF.

This clonotype was seen more than once but under ten times. The V call is TRBV2, the J call TRBJ2-5; D is possibly TRBD1 or TRBD2 (5 bases each). The CDR3 is made up of 10 amino acids. The germline V gene has CDR1 SNHLY and CDR2 FYNNEI. V was trimmed by 11 bases and J by 2 bases, leaving 6 bases between them. The CDR3 is CAGGQETQYF. CDR3 DNA sequence: TGTGCCGGGGGACAAGAGACCCAGTACTTC.

This chain connects TRBV28 to TRBJ2-7; 8 nucleotides agree with TRBD1. The CDR3 spans 12 residues. CDR1 MDHEN and CDR2 SYDVKM come from the germline V gene. Trimming removed 11 bases from V and 3 bases from J; junction bases left unmatched: 6. CDR3 residues: CAAEDRVYEQYF. The CDR3 coding sequence is TGTGCCGCGGAGGACAGGGTCTACGAGCAGTACTTC.

The chain uses TRBV4-1 and TRBJ2-1; 9 bases line up with TRBD2. CDR1 is MGHRA and CDR2 is YSYEKL in the germline V gene. CDR3 length: 17 amino acids. V trimming: 1 base; J trimming: 7 bases; junction bases outside the gene matches: 11. DNA for the CDR3: TGCGCCAGCAGCCAAGGAAAGGGCGGGAGGGCCTGGAATGAGCAGTTCTTC. Translated: CASSQGKGGRAWNEQFF.

This clonotype was seen a handful of times. The rearrangement links TRBV6-5 to TRBJ2-5; 13 bases match TRBD2. This CDR3 is 18 amino acids long. The V and J ends lost 1 base and 5 bases, in that order; junction bases with no gene match: 10. Looked up from germline, CDR1 is MNHEY and CDR2 is SVGAGI. The CDR3 nucleotides are TGTGCCAGCAGTTACTTTGGGAAGACTAGCGGGAGGCTCGAGACCCAGTACTTC. Its translation: CASSYFGKTSGRLETQYF.

The table lists this clonotype with a few counts. This sequence joins TRBV28 and TRBJ2-5; TRBD2 matches 11 bases. The CDR3 has 15 amino acids. Trimming at V came to 6 bases and at J to 3 bases, leaving 6 bases not matched to a gene. Germline CDR1 reads MDHEN; CDR2 reads SYDVKM. The CDR3 nucleotides read TGTGCCAGCAGGGTCGGGACTAGCGGAGAAGAGACCCAGTACTTC. This encodes CASRVGTSGEETQYF.

V is TRBV24-1 and J is TRBJ2-3; D remains unclear. The CDR3 runs to 16 residues. Germline V gene lookup returns CDR1 KGHDR and CDR2 SFDVKD. Between the trimmed V and J ends, which lost 5 bases and 0 bases, there was a span of 14 bases. This CDR3 is CATSVGRKESTDTQYF. The CDR3 coding sequence is TGTGCCACCAGTGTAGGGCGGAAAGAGAGCACAGATACGCAGTATTTT.

This clonotype was found a few times. The gene calls are TRBV12-3 or TRBV12-4 and TRBJ2-7, with 10 nucleotides matching TRBD1. After removal of 6 bases from V and 4 bases from J, the junction contained 3 bases not matched to a gene. The CDR3 loop spans 13 amino acids. CDR3 residues: CASRVDRGYEQYF. The CDR3 nucleotides read TGTGCCAGCAGAGTGGACAGGGGGTACGAGCAGTACTTC.

V is TRBV3-1 and J is TRBJ2-5; 9 bases line up with TRBD2. The CDR3 has 17 residues. Per germline, CDR1 LGHDT and CDR2 YNNKEL (reference sequence). J was trimmed by 5 bases and V by 0 bases; bases with no gene match: 10. The CDR3 spells CASSQDLSGRTGETQYF. For the CDR3, the DNA is TGTGCCAGCAGCCAAGATTTGAGCGGGAGGACTGGGGAGACCCAGTACTTC.

The chain carries TRBV20-1 and TRBJ2-3; 12 bases map to TRBD2. This CDR3 is 16 amino acids long. Germline V lookup: CDR1 DFQATT, CDR2 SNEGSKA (reference sequence). With 6 bases clipped from V and 6 bases from J, the junction kept 13 bases outside the gene matches. The CDR3 here is CSAKPASGRVTDTQYF. For the CDR3, the DNA is TGCAGTGCCAAGCCGGCTAGCGGGAGGGTTACGGATACGCAGTATTTT.

The chain joins TRBV12-3 or TRBV12-4 to TRBJ2-7; D is unresolved. The CDR3 loop spans 13 amino acids. V lost 10 bases and J lost 0, with 13 bases in between. CDR3 DNA sequence: TGTGCCATCCGACTTCCGAACTCCTACGAGCAGTACTTC. It yields the protein CAIRLPNSYEQYF.

The chain carries TRBV10-3 and TRBJ2-4; 7 nucleotides align to TRBD1. The J call could be wrong; TRBJ2-7 is a better fit for the DNA end. The CDR3 totals 13 residues. Germline CDR1 and CDR2: ENHRY and SYGVKD. CDR3 amino acids: CAIHPGGTYEQYF. In DNA form, the CDR3 reads TGTGCCATCCATCCAGGGGGAACATACGAGCAGTACTTC.